These 20 T cell receptor beta chains came from one sample sequenced in a study of T-cell reconstitution after alpha-beta-depleted transplantation in children. Unique molecular identifiers were built into the TCRbeta library. MiXCR, run by TCRdb on the PCR reads, gives a single entry per CDR3 protein. The table has hundreds of thousands of distinct CDR3 sequences, about 24% seen once. The sample was PBMCs, mostly from graft donor cells, taken 360 days after TCRalphabeta/CD19-depleted stem cell transplant. The receptor source for this set is a female patient aged 2 to 10 who had a stem cell transplant for congenital amegakaryocytic thrombocytopenia, so the T cells may come from the graft donor.

The table lists this clonotype with a few counts. This chain connects TRBV3-1 to TRBJ1-3; D is ambiguous. The CDR3 runs to 14 residues. V lost 1 base and J lost 0, with 4 bases in between. The germline V gene encodes CDR1 LGHDT and CDR2 YNNKEL (reference sequence). The CDR3 protein is CASSQGFSGNTIYF. The CDR3 coding sequence is TGTGCCAGCAGCCAAGGTTTCTCTGGAAACACCATATATTTT.

This clonotype was recorded only once. V and J are TRBV4-2 and TRBJ2-1, with TRBD2 matching over 9 bases. The CDR3 spans 14 residues. With 2 bases clipped from V and 10 bases from J, the junction kept 6 bases outside the gene matches. The germline V gene has CDR1 LGHNA and CDR2 YNFKEQ. CDR3 residues: CASSQSVAGEEQFF. The CDR3 region has the DNA TGTGCCAGCAGCCAATCCGTAGCGGGAGAAGAGCAGTTCTTC.

This rearrangement joins TRBV3-1 to TRBJ1-2; D ambiguous. V lost 4 bases and J 7 bases, leaving 10 bases between the germline ends. The CDR3 is 12 residues long. Germline V gene sequence: CDR1 LGHDT, CDR2 YNNKEL (reference sequence). CDR3: CASSPDQTGYTF. The DNA for the CDR3 is TGTGCCAGCAGCCCCGACCAAACTGGCTACACCTTC.

The chain uses TRBV7-8 and TRBJ1-2; possibly TRBD1 for D (5 bases). The germline V and J ends were trimmed by 5 bases and 6 bases, with 13 bases remaining between them. The V gene's germline CDR1 is SGHVS and CDR2 FQNEAQ. The CDR3 runs to 13 residues. The CDR3, as DNA: TGTGCCAGCAGCCCCTATAGGGGTGATGGCTACACCTTC. This encodes CASSPYRGDGYTF. Together with reference TRBV7-8 and TRBJ1-2, the CDR3 gives the full variable domain: GAGVSQSPRYKVAKRGQDVALRCDPISGHVSLFWYQQALGQGPEFLTYFQNEAQLDKSGLPSDRFFAERPEGSVSTLKIQRTQQEDSAVYLCASSPYRGDGYTFGSGTRLTVV.

This clonotype was seen a few times. The chain recombines TRBV4-2 with TRBJ2-1; the match to TRBD2 covers 10 bases. J was trimmed by 9 bases and V by 7 bases; bases with no gene match: 9. The CDR3 runs to 14 residues. CDR1 is LGHNA and CDR2 is YNFKEQ in the germline V gene. CDR3 bases: TGTGCCAGCACACGAAGCATAGCGGGGGGTGAGCAGTTCTTC. It yields the protein CASTRSIAGGEQFF.

The rearrangement uses TRBV12-3 or TRBV12-4 and TRBJ2-7; TRBD1 matches at 8 bases. This CDR3 contains 14 residues. The V and J ends lost 6 bases and 2 bases, in that order; junction bases with no gene match: 6. CDR3 bases: TGTGCCAGCAGGGGAACGGGACAGGCCTACGAGCAGTACTTC. Protein product: CASRGTGQAYEQYF.

This clonotype has more than one count but fewer than ten. The chain joins TRBV5-1 to TRBJ1-5; 7 bases map to TRBD1. J lost 5 bases, V lost 0 bases, and 5 bases had no gene match. The CDR3 length is 15 residues. Germline-derived CDR1 and CDR2 are SGHRS and YFSETQ. The DNA for the CDR3 is TGCGCCAGCAGCTTGGAGGCAGGGGGGGATCAGCCCCAGCATTTT. It translates to CASSLEAGGDQPQHF.

This clonotype was detected a few times. This chain joins TRBV12-3 or TRBV12-4 and TRBJ1-5; D unresolved. The CDR3 covers 12 residues. Trimming removed 0 bases from V and 5 bases from J, with 2 bases in between. The CDR3 loop is CASSLAHQPQHF. The CDR3, as DNA: TGTGCCAGCAGTTTAGCCCATCAGCCCCAGCATTTT.

This chain uses TRBV13 with TRBJ2-3; no definite D call. Germline CDR1 PRHDT, CDR2 FYEKMQ (reference sequence). Between the trimmed V and J ends, which lost 1 base and 0 bases, there was a span of 20 bases. The CDR3 length is 19 residues. CDR3 bases: TGTGCCAGCAGCTTAGTACCCAGCGCGAGGATGTTCAGCACAGATACGCAGTATTTT. As protein: CASSLVPSARMFSTDTQYF.

The rearrangement links TRBV7-3 to TRBJ2-1, with TRBD2 matching 12 bases. Germline trimming cut 5 bases from V and 5 bases from J; bases unmatched to any gene: 1. In germline, CDR1 is SGHTA, CDR2 FQGTGA. The CDR3 runs 14 residues. The CDR3 nucleotides are TGTGCCAGCAGCCGGACTAGCGGGAACAATGAGCAGTTCTTC. Encoded protein: CASSRTSGNNEQFF.

This clonotype showed up many times. The chain combines TRBV4-3 with TRBJ2-3, with 10 bases identical to TRBD2. This CDR3 contains 16 residues. Looked up from germline, CDR1 is LGHNA and CDR2 is YSLEER. The ends lost 1 base at V and 4 bases at J; junction bases unmatched: 5. CDR3: CASSQVLAGMADTQYF. The CDR3 DNA sequence: TGCGCCAGCAGCCAAGTACTAGCGGGAATGGCAGATACGCAGTATTTT.

The chain has TRBV28 and TRBJ2-7; unclear D gene. Trimming took 3 bases from V and 2 from J, leaving 8 bases between them. Germline CDR1 and CDR2: MDHEN and SYDVKM. The CDR3 loop spans 13 amino acids. The CDR3 sequence: CASSFRNTYEQYF. Written as DNA, the CDR3 is TGTGCCAGCAGTTTCCGGAATACCTACGAGCAGTACTTC.

The CDR3 protein is CASSGPTDGNTIYF. DNA for the CDR3: TGCGCCAGCAGCGGCCCGACAGACGGAAACACCATATATTTT. The V gene is TRBV5-1, the J gene TRBJ1-3; tentatively, D is TRBD1 (5 bases). The CDR3 runs to 14 residues. Germline values: CDR1 SGHRS, CDR2 YFSETQ. Deletions cut 4 bases from V and 4 bases from J, with 12 bases between.

This clonotype was counted a few times. The chain employs TRBV11-1 and TRBJ2-2, with 11 bases aligning to TRBD2. Per germline, CDR1 SGHAT and CDR2 FQDESV (reference sequence). V was clipped by 1 base and J by 7 bases; unmatched bases: 11. The CDR3 length is 18 residues. The chain's CDR3 is CASSLVVRTSGPGGELFF. The CDR3 DNA reads TGTGCCAGCAGCTTAGTGGTTCGGACTAGCGGGCCCGGCGGGGAGCTGTTTTTT.

This clonotype has just a few counts. The rearrangement links TRBV12-3 or TRBV12-4 to TRBJ1-5; D may be TRBD1 (5 bases). Trimming took 8 bases from V and 2 from J, leaving 16 bases between them. The length of the CDR3 is 15 residues. The CDR3: CASRGEGTGNQPQHF. The CDR3 DNA is TGTGCCAGCCGGGGGGAGGGAACCGGCAATCAGCCCCAGCATTTT.

The chain carries TRBV20-1 and TRBJ1-5, with 7 bases identical to TRBD1. Germline V gene sequence: CDR1 DFQATT, CDR2 SNEGSKA (reference sequence). The CDR3 is made up of 14 amino acids. V gave up 6 bases and J gave up 4 bases; unmatched junction bases: 9. The CDR3 sequence is CSASQGVGNQPQHF. Written as DNA, the CDR3 is TGCAGTGCATCTCAGGGGGTAGGGAATCAGCCCCAGCATTTT.

This sequence joins TRBV24-1 and TRBJ2-1; TRBD2 matches 8 bases. Per germline, CDR1 KGHDR and CDR2 SFDVKD. The CDR3 loop spans 16 amino acids. With V trimmed by 4 bases and J by 4 bases, 8 bases remained unmatched. The CDR3 loop reads CATSDSNSGIYNEQFF. In DNA, the CDR3 is TGTGCCACCAGTGACTCTAATAGCGGGATTTACAATGAGCAGTTCTTC.

V is TRBV7-9 and J is TRBJ2-1; 10 positions agree with TRBD1. V dropped 0 bases and J dropped 5; count of bases not matched to a gene: 1. Germline CDR1 SEHNR, CDR2 FQNEAQ (reference sequence). The CDR3 length is 15 residues. The CDR3 protein is CASSLAGQGNNEQFF. In nucleotides, the CDR3 is TGTGCCAGCAGCTTAGCGGGACAGGGGAACAATGAGCAGTTCTTC.

The CDR3 region has the DNA TGTGCCAGCAGCCAGCCAGGACAGCCCCAGCATTTT. Protein product: CASSQPGQPQHF. The chain couples TRBV5-5 to TRBJ1-5; D remains unclear. Germline CDR1 reads SGHKS; CDR2 reads YYEKEE (reference sequence). V was cut by 4 bases and J by 7 bases, with 9 bases left in between. CDR3 length: 12 amino acids.

This clonotype has only a few counts. The chain uses TRBV5-4 and TRBJ1-1; no clear D. The CDR3 totals 15 residues. The V and J ends lost 0 bases and 0 bases respectively, with 9 bases between them. Germline lookup yields CDR1 SGHNT and CDR2 YYREEE (reference sequence). In nucleotides, the CDR3 is TGTGCCAGCAGCTTGGTATATGGGATGAACACTGAAGCTTTCTTT. This translates into CASSLVYGMNTEAFF. The whole variable domain, filled in from reference TRBV5-4 and TRBJ1-1, reads ETGVTQSPTHLIKTRGQQVTLRCSSQSGHNTVSWYQQALGQGPQFIFQYYREEENGRGNFPPRFSGLQFPNYSSELNVNALELDDSALYLCASSLVYGMNTEAFFGQGTRLTVV.